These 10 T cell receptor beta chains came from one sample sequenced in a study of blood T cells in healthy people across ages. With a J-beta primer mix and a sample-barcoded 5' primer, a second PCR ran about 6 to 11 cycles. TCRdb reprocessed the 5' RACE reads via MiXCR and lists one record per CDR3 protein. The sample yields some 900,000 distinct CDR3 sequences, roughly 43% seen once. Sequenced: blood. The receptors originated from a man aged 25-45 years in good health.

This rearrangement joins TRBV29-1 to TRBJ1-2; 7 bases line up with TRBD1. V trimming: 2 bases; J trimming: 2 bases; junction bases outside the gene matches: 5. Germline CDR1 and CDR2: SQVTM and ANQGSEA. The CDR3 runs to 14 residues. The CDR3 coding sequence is TGCAGCGTTGAACTCGGGACAGTAAACTATGGCTACACCTTC. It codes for CSVELGTVNYGYTF.

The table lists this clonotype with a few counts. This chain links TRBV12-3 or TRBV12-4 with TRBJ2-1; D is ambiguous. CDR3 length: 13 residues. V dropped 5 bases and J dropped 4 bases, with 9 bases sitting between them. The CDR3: CASSKDLYNEQFF. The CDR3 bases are TGTGCCAGCAGTAAGGACCTTTACAATGAGCAGTTCTTC.

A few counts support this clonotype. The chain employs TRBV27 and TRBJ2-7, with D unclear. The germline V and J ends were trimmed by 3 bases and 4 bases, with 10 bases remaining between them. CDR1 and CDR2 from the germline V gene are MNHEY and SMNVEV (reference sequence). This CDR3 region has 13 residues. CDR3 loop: CASSFGLEYEQYF. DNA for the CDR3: TGTGCCAGCAGTTTTGGGCTCGAGTACGAGCAGTACTTC.

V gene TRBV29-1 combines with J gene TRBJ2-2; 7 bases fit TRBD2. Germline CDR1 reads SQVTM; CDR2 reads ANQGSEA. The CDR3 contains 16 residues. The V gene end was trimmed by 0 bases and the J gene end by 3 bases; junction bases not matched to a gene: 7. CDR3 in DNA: TGCAGCGTTGAAGATCTCTCCCGGGGGGACACCGGGGAGCTGTTTTTT. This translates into CSVEDLSRGDTGELFF.

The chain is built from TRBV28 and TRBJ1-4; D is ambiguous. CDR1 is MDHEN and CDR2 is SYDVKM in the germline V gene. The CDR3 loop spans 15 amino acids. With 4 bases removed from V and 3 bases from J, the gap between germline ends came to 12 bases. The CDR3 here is CASSSSALANEKLFF. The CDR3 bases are TGTGCCAGCAGTTCCTCAGCGTTGGCTAATGAAAAACTGTTTTTT.

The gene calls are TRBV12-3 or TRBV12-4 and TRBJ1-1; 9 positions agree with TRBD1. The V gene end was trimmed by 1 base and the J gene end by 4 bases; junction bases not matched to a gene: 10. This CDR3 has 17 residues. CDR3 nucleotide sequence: TGTGCCAGCAGTTTAGGGTCAAACAGGGGGCGCGGCACTGAAGCTTTCTTT. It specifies CASSLGSNRGRGTEAFF.

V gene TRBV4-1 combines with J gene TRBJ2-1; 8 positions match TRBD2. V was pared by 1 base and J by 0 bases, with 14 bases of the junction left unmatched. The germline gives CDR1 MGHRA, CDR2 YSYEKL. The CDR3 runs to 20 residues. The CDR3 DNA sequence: TGCGCCAGCAGCCAAGCCCCCCCAGCGGGGGTTCCGAGCTCCTACAATGAGCAGTTCTTC. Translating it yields CASSQAPPAGVPSSYNEQFF.

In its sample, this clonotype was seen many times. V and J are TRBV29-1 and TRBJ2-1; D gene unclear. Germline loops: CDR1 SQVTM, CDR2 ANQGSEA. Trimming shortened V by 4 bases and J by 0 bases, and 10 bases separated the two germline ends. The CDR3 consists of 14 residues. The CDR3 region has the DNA TGCAGCGTTGCGCCCCGAATCTCCTACAATGAGCAGTTCTTC. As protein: CSVAPRISYNEQFF.

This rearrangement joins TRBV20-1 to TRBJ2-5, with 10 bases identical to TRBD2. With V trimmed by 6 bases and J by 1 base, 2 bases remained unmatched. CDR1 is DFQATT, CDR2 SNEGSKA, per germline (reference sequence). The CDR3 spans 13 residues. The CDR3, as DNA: TGCAGTGCGCCTAGCGGGGGCCAAGAGACCCAGTACTTC. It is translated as CSAPSGGQETQYF.

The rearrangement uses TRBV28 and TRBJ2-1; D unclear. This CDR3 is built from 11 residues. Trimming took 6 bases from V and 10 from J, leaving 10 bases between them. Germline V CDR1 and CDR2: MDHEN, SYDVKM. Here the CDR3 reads CASSLHWEQFF. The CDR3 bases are TGTGCCAGCAGCCTCCATTGGGAGCAGTTCTTC.